The sequence of this T cell receptor beta chain was determined in a study of T cells in Graves' hyperthyroidism and ophthalmopathy. Study-wide results and limits: Model-based prediction identified ophthalmopathy a median roughly six months prior to its onset.

TCR beta CDR3 regions were amplified from RNA. Researchers ran a first-round RT-PCR on the TCR CDR3 using the HTBI primer set. MiXCR was run by TCRdb on the multiplex PCR reads, yielding one entry per CDR3 protein. The profile shows about 540,000 distinct CDR3 sequences, around 46% of them singletons. Germline V gives CDR1 SGHVS, CDR2 FNYEAQ. The CDR3 runs to 15 residues. V lost 1 base to trimming and J lost 2 bases; unmatched junction nucleotides: 4. This clonotype was picked up one time. Antigen: not known. A patient was excluded if there was uncontrolled infection, other autoimmune disease, pregnancy or lactation. Diagnostic decisions used clinical symptoms, serum thyroxine and TRAb, thyroid ultrasound and orbital computed tomography.

The V and J genes are TRBV7-6 and TRBJ2-7, with 8 nucleotides matching TRBD1. The receptor was derived from a young woman with Graves' hyperthyroidism. The sample was peripheral blood or thyroid tissue (not recorded which). The CDR3 loop reads CASSLGTGSAYEQYF. As DNA, the CDR3 is TGTGCCAGCAGCTTAGGGACAGGGAGTGCCTACGAGCAGTACTTC.